The following is a T cell receptor (beta chain) sequence with its context. Its matching antigen is unknown. J gave up 3 bases and V 4 bases, and 5 bases lay outside the gene matches. The CDR3 runs 15 residues. Germline lookup yields CDR1 GTSNPN and CDR2 SVGIG (reference sequence). Use of 60 Vbeta and 13 Jbeta primers characterized the PCR. The authors' processing: Later work found 80 million to 85 million unique TCR beta chains, with 9.5 million to 12 million shared. Here immunoSEQ multiplex PCR was the method, and the copy in TCRdb shows in-frame clones only, minus some. From that table come the V and J calls and clone size; the DNA was used to work out D and trimming. In the table there are 130,000 to 150,000 clones, more than 70% of which are singletons. This sample was included in a study of cytomegalovirus exposure and HLA in healthy donors. Regarding the study as a whole: In an earlier analysis, most TCR beta V segments were productive about 87% or about 30% of the time. Highly shared sequence variants in one cluster were likely a sequencing artifact.

The material sequenced was PBMCs. The chain carries TRBV30 and TRBJ1-5; 11 nucleotides agree with TRBD1. This TCR was sampled from a woman between 35 and 50 years old in good health and CMV-seronegative. The CDR3 here is CAWTGQGAPNQPQHF. The CDR3 nucleotides are TGTGCCTGGACAGGACAGGGGGCACCCAATCAGCCCCAGCATTTT.